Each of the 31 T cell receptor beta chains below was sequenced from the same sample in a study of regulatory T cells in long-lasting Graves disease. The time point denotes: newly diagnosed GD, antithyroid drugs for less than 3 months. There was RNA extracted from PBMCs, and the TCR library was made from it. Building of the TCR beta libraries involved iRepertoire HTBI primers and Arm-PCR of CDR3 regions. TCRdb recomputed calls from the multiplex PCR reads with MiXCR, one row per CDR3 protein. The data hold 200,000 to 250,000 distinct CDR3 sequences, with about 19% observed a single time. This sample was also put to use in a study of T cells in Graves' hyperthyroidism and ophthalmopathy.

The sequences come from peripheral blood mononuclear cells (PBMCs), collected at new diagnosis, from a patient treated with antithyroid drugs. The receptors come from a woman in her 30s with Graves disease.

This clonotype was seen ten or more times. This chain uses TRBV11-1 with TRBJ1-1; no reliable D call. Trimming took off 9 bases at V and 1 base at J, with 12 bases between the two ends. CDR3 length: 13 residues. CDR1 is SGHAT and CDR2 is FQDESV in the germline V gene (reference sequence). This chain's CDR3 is CASRVRENTEAFF. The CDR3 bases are TGTGCCAGTCGAGTCCGAGAGAACACTGAAGCTTTCTTT.

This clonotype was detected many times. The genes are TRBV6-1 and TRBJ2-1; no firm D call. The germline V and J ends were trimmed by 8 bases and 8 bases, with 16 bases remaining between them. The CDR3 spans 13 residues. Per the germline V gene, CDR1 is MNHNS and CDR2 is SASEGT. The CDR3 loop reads CASRSDTRDEQFF. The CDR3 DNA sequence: TGTGCCAGCCGGTCAGACACCCGCGATGAGCAGTTCTTC.

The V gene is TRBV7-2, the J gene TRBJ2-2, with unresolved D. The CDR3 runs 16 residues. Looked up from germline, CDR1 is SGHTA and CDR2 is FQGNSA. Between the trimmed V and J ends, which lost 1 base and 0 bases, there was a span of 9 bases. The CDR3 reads CASSLGSRTNTGELFF. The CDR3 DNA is TGTGCCAGCAGCTTAGGGAGTAGGACGAACACCGGGGAGCTGTTTTTT.

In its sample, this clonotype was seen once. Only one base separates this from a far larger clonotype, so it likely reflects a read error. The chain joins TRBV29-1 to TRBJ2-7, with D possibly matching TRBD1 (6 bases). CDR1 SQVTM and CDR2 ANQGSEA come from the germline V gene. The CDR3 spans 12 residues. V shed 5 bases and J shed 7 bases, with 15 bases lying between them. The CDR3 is CSVLQGIGEQYF. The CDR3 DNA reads TGCAGCGTTTTGCAGGGGATTGGGGAGCAGTACTTC.

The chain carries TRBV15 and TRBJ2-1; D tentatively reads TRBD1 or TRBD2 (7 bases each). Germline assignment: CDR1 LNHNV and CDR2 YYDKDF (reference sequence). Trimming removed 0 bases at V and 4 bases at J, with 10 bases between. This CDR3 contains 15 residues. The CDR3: CATSRDRGGYNEQFF. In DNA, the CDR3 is TGTGCCACCAGCAGAGACAGGGGGGGATACAATGAGCAGTTCTTC.

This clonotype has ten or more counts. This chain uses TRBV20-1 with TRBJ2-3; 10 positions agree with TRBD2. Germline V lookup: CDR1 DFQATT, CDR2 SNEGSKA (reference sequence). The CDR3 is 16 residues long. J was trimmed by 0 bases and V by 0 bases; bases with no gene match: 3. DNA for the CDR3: TGCAGTGCTAGAGATCTAGCGGGAGTGAGCACAGATACGCAGTATTTT. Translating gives CSARDLAGVSTDTQYF.

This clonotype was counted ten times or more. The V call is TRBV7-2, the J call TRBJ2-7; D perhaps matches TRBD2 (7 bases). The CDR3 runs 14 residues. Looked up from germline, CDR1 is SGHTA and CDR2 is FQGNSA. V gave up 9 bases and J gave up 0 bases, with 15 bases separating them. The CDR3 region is CASSRGGDSYEQYF. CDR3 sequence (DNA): TGTGCCAGTTCAAGGGGGGGGGACTCCTACGAGCAGTACTTC.

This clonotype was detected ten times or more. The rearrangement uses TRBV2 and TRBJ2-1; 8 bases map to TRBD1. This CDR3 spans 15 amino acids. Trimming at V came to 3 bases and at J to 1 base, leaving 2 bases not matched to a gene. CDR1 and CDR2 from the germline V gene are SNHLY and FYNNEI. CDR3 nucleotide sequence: TGTGCCAGCAGTGATACAGGGGGATCCTACAATGAGCAGTTCTTC. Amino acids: CASSDTGGSYNEQFF.

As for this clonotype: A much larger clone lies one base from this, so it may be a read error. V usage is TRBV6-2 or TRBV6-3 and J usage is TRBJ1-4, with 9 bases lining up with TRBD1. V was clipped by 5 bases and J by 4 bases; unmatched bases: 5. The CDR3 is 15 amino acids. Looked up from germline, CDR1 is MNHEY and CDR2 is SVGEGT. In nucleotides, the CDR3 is TGTGCCAGCAGTCGGACAGGGGCGAATAATGAAAAACTGTTTTTT. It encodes CASSRTGANNEKLFF.

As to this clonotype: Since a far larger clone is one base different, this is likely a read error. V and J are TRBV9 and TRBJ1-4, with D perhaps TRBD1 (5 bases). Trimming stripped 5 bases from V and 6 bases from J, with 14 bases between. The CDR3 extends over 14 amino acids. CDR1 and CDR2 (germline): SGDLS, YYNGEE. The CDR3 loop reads CASSPGLGDEKLFF. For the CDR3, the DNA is TGTGCCAGCAGTCCGGGGCTCGGGGATGAAAAACTGTTTTTT.

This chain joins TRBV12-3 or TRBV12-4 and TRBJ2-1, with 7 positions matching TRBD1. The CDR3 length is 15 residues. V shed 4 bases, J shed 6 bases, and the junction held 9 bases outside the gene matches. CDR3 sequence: CASSSTGSVRNEQFF. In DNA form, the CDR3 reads TGTGCCAGCAGTTCGACAGGGAGTGTTCGCAATGAGCAGTTCTTC.

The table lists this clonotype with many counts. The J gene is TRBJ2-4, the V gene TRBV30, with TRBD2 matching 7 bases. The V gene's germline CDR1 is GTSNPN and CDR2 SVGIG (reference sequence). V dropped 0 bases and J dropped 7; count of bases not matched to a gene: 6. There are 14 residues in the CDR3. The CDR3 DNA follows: TGTGCCTGGAGTGTATCGGGGGGTCGGAACATTCAGTACTTC. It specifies CAWSVSGGRNIQYF.

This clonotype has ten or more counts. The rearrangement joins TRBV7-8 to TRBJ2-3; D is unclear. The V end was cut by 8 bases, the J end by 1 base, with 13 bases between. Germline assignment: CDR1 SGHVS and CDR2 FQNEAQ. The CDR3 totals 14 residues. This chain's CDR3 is CASLSATRTDTQYF. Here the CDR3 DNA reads TGTGCCAGCCTTTCGGCGACCCGCACAGATACGCAGTATTTT.

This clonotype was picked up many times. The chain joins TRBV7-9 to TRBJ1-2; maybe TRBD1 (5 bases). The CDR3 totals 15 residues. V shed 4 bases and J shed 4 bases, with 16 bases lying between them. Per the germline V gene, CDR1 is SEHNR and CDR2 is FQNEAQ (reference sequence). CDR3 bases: TGTGCCAGCAGCTACCCTGAGACAGACCTCTATGGCTACACCTTC. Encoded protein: CASSYPETDLYGYTF.

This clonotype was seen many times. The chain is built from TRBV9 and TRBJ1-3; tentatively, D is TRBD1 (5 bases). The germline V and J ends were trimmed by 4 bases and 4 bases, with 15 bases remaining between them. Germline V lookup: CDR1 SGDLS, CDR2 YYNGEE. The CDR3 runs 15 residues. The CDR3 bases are TGTGCCAGCAGCCCGTCGGGGGTGTCGGGAAACACCATATATTTT. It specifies CASSPSGVSGNTIYF.

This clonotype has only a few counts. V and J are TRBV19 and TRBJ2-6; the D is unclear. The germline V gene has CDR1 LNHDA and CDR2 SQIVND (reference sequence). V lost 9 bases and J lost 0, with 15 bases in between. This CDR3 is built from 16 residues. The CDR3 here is CASWRGRSSGANVLTF. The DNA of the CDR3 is TGTGCCAGCTGGCGAGGACGGAGCTCTGGGGCCAACGTCCTGACTTTC. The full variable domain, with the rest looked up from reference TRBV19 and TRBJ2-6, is DGGITQSPKYLFRKEGQNVTLSCEQNLNHDAMYWYRQDPGQGLRLIYYSQIVNDFQKGDIAEGYSVSREKKESFPLTVTSAQKNPTAFYLCASWRGRSSGANVLTFGAGSRLTVL.

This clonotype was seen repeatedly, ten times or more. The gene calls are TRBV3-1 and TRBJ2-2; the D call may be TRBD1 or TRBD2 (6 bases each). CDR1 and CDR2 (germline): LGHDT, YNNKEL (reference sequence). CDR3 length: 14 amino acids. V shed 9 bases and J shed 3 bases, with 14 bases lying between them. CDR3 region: CASQRRGDTGELFF. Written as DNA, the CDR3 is TGTGCCAGTCAGCGGAGGGGGGACACCGGGGAGCTGTTTTTT. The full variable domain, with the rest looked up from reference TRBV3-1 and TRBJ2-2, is DTAVSQTPKYLVTQMGNDKSIKCEQNLGHDTMYWYKQDSKKFLKIMFSYNNKELIINETVPNRFSPKSPDKAHLNLHINSLELGDSAVYFCASQRRGDTGELFFGEGSRLTVL.

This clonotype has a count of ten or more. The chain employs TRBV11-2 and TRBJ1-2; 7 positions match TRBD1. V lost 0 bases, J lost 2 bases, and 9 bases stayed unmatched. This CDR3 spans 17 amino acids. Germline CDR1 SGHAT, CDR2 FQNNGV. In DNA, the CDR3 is TGTGCCAGCAGCTTAGACCCCCTGACAGGGTTAAACTATGGCTACACCTTC. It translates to CASSLDPLTGLNYGYTF.

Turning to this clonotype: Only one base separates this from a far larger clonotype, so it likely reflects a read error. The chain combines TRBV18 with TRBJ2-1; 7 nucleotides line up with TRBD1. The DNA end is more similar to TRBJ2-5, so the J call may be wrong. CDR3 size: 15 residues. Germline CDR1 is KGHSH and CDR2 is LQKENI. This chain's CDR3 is CASSRDRIVQETQYF. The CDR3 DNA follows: TGTGCCAGCTCACGGGACAGAATCGTCCAAGAGACCCAGTACTTC.

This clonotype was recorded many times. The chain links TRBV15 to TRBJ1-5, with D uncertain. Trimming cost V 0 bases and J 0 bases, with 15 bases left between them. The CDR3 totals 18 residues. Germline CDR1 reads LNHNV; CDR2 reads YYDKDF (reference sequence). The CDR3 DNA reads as TGTGCCACCAGCAGAGATAGATGGGAGGAGTATAGCAATCAGCCCCAGCATTTT. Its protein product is CATSRDRWEEYSNQPQHF.

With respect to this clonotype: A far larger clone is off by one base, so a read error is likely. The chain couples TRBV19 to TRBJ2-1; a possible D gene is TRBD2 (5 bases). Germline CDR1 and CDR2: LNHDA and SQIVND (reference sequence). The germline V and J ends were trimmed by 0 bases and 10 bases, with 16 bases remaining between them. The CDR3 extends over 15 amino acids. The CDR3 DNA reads TGTGCCAGTAGTATAGATAGAGGGAGCTGGCGCGAGCAGTTCTTC. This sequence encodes CASSIDRGSWREQFF.

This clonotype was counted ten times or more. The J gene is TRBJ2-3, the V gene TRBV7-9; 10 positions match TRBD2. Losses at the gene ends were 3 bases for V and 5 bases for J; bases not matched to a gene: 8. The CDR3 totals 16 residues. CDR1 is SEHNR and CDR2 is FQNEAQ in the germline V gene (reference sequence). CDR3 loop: CASSLVSGGTKDTQYF. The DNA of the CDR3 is TGTGCCAGCAGCTTGGTTAGCGGGGGGACAAAAGATACGCAGTATTTT.

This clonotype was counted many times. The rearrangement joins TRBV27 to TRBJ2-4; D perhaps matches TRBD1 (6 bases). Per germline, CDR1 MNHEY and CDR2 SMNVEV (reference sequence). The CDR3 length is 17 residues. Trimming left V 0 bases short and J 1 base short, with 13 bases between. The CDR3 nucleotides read TGTGCCAGCAGTTTATCGTTCAGGGGTACGGCCAAAAACATTCAGTACTTC. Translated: CASSLSFRGTAKNIQYF.

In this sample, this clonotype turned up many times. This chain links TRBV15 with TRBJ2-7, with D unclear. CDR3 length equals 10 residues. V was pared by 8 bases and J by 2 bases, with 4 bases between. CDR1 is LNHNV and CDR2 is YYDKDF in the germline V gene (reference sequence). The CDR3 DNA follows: TGTGCCACCGTACCCTACGAGCAGTACTTC. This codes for CATVPYEQYF.

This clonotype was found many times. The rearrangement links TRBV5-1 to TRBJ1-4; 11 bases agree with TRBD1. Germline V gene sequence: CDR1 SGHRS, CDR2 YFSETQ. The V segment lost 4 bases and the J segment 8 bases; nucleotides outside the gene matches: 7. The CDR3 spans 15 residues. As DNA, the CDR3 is TGCGCCAGCAGCCCGCGGACAGGGGGCTCGGAAAAACTGTTTTTT. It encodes CASSPRTGGSEKLFF.

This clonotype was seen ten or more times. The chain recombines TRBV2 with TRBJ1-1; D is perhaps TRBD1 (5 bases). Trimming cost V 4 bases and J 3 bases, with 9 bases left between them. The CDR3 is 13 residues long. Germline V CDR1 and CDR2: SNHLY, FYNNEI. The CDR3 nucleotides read TGTGCCAGCAGTGGGGCAGGGTACACTGAAGCTTTCTTT. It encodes CASSGAGYTEAFF.

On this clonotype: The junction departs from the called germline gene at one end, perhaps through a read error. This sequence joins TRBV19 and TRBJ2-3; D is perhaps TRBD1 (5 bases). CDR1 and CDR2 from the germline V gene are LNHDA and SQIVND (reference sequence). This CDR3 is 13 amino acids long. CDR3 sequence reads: CASSTQDIDTRYF. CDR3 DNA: TGTGCCAGTAGTACACAGGATATAGATACGCGGTATTTT.

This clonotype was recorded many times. CDR3 nucleotides: TGTGCTAGTGGTTTGGTACTCAACCGAGGAAACACCATATATTTT. Its protein is CASGLVLNRGNTIYF. The chain carries TRBV12-5 and TRBJ1-3; D call uncertain. The CDR3 consists of 15 residues. Germline V gene lookup returns CDR1 LGHNT and CDR2 FRNRAP. Trimming removed 0 bases at V and 4 bases at J, with 10 bases between.

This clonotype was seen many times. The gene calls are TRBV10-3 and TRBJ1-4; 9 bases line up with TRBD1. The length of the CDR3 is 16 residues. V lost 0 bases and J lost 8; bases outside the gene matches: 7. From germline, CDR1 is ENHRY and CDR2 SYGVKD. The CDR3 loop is CAISESKGQGGEKLFF. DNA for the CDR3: TGTGCCATCAGTGAGTCGAAGGGACAGGGAGGAGAAAAACTGTTTTTT.

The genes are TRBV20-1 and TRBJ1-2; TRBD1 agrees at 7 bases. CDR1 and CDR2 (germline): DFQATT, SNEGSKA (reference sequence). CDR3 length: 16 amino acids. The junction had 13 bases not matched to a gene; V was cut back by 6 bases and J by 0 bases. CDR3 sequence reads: CSALPPPGQTNYGYTF. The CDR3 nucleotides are TGCAGTGCGCTCCCCCCGCCGGGACAGACTAACTATGGCTACACCTTC.

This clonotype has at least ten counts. The CDR3 DNA reads TGTGCCAGCAGCGGACAGAAGGTTGGGGGCCAAGAGACCCAGTACTTC. It yields the protein CASSGQKVGGQETQYF. The rearrangement uses TRBV9 and TRBJ2-5; D possibly uses TRBD1 or TRBD2 (5 bases each). Trimming removed 3 bases from V and 1 base from J, with 16 bases in between. There are 16 residues in the CDR3. Germline V lookup: CDR1 SGDLS, CDR2 YYNGEE.